This is a list of T cell receptor beta chains from one sample in a study of blood T cell repertoires in COVID-19. The repertoire was sequenced with immunoSEQ multiplex PCR; TCRdb's copy has only in-frame clones and lacks some. The sample holds approximately 270,000 clones, 70% to 90% seen once. Sequencing was performed on peripheral blood. The receptors come from a man younger than 30 with active or convalescent COVID-19. The CDR3 runs from the conserved cysteine through the conserved F or W. Fields, in order: clone size, J gene, D gene, V gene, CDR3 DNA, CDR3 protein. D genes are given only for firm matches. Size is stated for part of the rows, as once, few or many counts, or as a class when the clone is expanded.

clone size: NA
J gene: TRBJ1-1
D gene: NA
V gene: TRBV7-2
CDR3 DNA: TGTGCCAGCAGCTTACCGGACTTGAACACTGAAGCTTTCTTT
CDR3 protein: CASSLPDLNTEAFF

clone size: few
J gene: TRBJ2-7
D gene: NA
V gene: TRBV5-4
CDR3 DNA: TGTGCCAGCAGCTTGGGTACAGTTCAGTACGAGCAGTACTTC
CDR3 protein: CASSLGTVQYEQYF

clone size: NA
J gene: TRBJ1-1
D gene: NA
V gene: TRBV6-6
CDR3 DNA: TGTGCCAGCACCCTGGCGGGACTGAACACTGAAGCTTTCTTT
CDR3 protein: CASTLAGLNTEAFF

clone size: NA
J gene: TRBJ2-3
D gene: NA
V gene: TRBV7-3
CDR3 DNA: TGTGCCAGCAGCCCGTTAGCGGAGACAGATACGCAGTATTTT
CDR3 protein: CASSPLAETDTQYF

clone size: NA
J gene: TRBJ1-1
D gene: TRBD1
V gene: TRBV6-5
CDR3 DNA: TGTGCCAGCAGTTACAGGGACAGGGGAACTGAAGCTTTCTTT
CDR3 protein: CASSYRDRGTEAFF

clone size: once
J gene: TRBJ1-1
D gene: NA
V gene: TRBV19
CDR3 DNA: TGTGCCAGTCGTCACAGGGATAACACTGAAGCTTTCTTT
CDR3 protein: CASRHRDNTEAFF

clone size: NA
J gene: TRBJ2-7
D gene: TRBD1
V gene: TRBV7-2
CDR3 DNA: TGTGCCAGCAGCCCCCTGACAGGGGTCGGCTACGAGCAGTACTTC
CDR3 protein: CASSPLTGVGYEQYF

clone size: NA
J gene: TRBJ1-1
D gene: NA
V gene: TRBV27
CDR3 DNA: TGTGCCAGCAGTTTACGGGGGTATAGGACTGAAGCTTTCTTT
CDR3 protein: CASSLRGYRTEAFF

clone size: NA
J gene: TRBJ1-5
D gene: NA
V gene: TRBV6-2/TRBV6-3
CDR3 DNA: TGTGCCAGCAGCCTAGGGGGTCGTCTACAGCCCCAGCATTTT
CDR3 protein: CASSLGGRLQPQHF

clone size: NA
J gene: TRBJ1-1
D gene: TRBD1
V gene: TRBV5-1
CDR3 DNA: TGCGCCAGCAGCTCCGCGGGACAGGGTTTCGCGAACACTGAAGCTTTCTTT
CDR3 protein: CASSSAGQGFANTEAFF

clone size: NA
J gene: TRBJ1-1
D gene: NA
V gene: TRBV12-3/TRBV12-4
CDR3 DNA: TGTGCCAGCAGTTTAGGCGGTTCAGAAGCTTTCTTT
CDR3 protein: CASSLGGSEAFF

clone size: NA
J gene: TRBJ2-5
D gene: TRBD2
V gene: TRBV14
CDR3 DNA: TGTGCCAGCAGCCAAGATCTCGTGACTAGCGGGAGAGAAGAGACCCAGTACTTC
CDR3 protein: CASSQDLVTSGREETQYF

clone size: NA
J gene: TRBJ2-1
D gene: NA
V gene: TRBV6-2/TRBV6-3
CDR3 DNA: TGTGCCAGCAGTTCCCCGGACAAGCCGGCCCGTGACAATGAGCAGTTCTTC
CDR3 protein: CASSSPDKPARDNEQFF

clone size: NA
J gene: TRBJ2-2
D gene: NA
V gene: TRBV5-6
CDR3 DNA: TGTGCCAGCAGCGTAATCAGGGATGTCGACACCGGGGAGCTGTTTTTT
CDR3 protein: CASSVIRDVDTGELFF

clone size: NA
J gene: TRBJ2-3
D gene: NA
V gene: TRBV5-4
CDR3 DNA: TGTGCCAGCAGCGGGGGTAGGGAGGTCACAGATACGCAGTATTTT
CDR3 protein: CASSGGREVTDTQYF

clone size: NA
J gene: TRBJ2-7
D gene: NA
V gene: TRBV7-2
CDR3 DNA: TGTGCCAGCAGCTTTGCGGAGGGGGCGTACGAGCAGTACTTC
CDR3 protein: CASSFAEGAYEQYF

clone size: NA
J gene: TRBJ2-2
D gene: NA
V gene: TRBV6-5
CDR3 DNA: TGTGCCAGCAGTTACGTAGCGGTCAAAGGTCCCGGGGAGCTGTTTTTT
CDR3 protein: CASSYVAVKGPGELFF

clone size: NA
J gene: TRBJ1-1
D gene: NA
V gene: TRBV7-4
CDR3 DNA: TGTGCCAGCAGCTTAGATTCGGGCACTGAAGCTTTCTTT
CDR3 protein: CASSLDSGTEAFF

clone size: NA
J gene: TRBJ1-6
D gene: TRBD1
V gene: TRBV9
CDR3 DNA: TGTGCCAGCAGCGCAGGGGGGATGGATTCACCCCTCCACTTT
CDR3 protein: CASSAGGMDSPLHF

clone size: NA
J gene: TRBJ2-6
D gene: NA
V gene: TRBV6-5
CDR3 DNA: TGTGCCAGCAGTTACTCGGGGGGGCCTGGGGCCAACGTCCTGACTTTC
CDR3 protein: CASSYSGGPGANVLTF

clone size: NA
J gene: TRBJ1-2
D gene: NA
V gene: TRBV5-1
CDR3 DNA: TGCGCCAGCAGCTTGGACGCGGGGGCTGACTATGGCTACACCTTC
CDR3 protein: CASSLDAGADYGYTF

clone size: once
J gene: TRBJ2-1
D gene: NA
V gene: TRBV19
CDR3 DNA: TGTGCCCGATCCCTCAGCGGCGCACTTGAGCAGTTCTTC
CDR3 protein: CARSLSGALEQFF

clone size: NA
J gene: TRBJ2-7
D gene: NA
V gene: TRBV18
CDR3 DNA: TGTGCCAGCTCTCTAATTGGGGGGGCCGGCGAGCAGTACTTC
CDR3 protein: CASSLIGGAGEQYF

clone size: once
J gene: TRBJ2-3
D gene: NA
V gene: TRBV7-9
CDR3 DNA: TGTGCCAGCAGCTTTCTCGGCACAGATACGCAGTATTTT
CDR3 protein: CASSFLGTDTQYF

clone size: NA
J gene: TRBJ2-6
D gene: TRBD1
V gene: TRBV28
CDR3 DNA: TGTGCCAGCCGGGCAGGGGGCTCTGTTGGGGCCAACGTCCTGACTTTC
CDR3 protein: CASRAGGSVGANVLTF

clone size: NA
J gene: TRBJ2-7
D gene: NA
V gene: TRBV5-8
CDR3 DNA: TGTGCCAGCGCCGAACCGGGACAAGGATACGAGCAGTACTTC
CDR3 protein: CASAEPGQGYEQYF

clone size: NA
J gene: TRBJ2-1
D gene: TRBD2
V gene: TRBV5-1
CDR3 DNA: TGCGCCAGCAGTCTCACTAGCGGCAATGAGCAGTTCTTC
CDR3 protein: CASSLTSGNEQFF

clone size: NA
J gene: TRBJ2-2
D gene: TRBD2
V gene: TRBV9
CDR3 DNA: TGTGCCAGCAGCGTAGCAACTAGCGGGGGCAGGGCCGGGGAGCTGTTTTTT
CDR3 protein: CASSVATSGGRAGELFF

clone size: NA
J gene: TRBJ1-4
D gene: TRBD1
V gene: TRBV19
CDR3 DNA: TGTGCCAGTAGTGTCGGGACAGGCGGCAGTGAAAAACTGTTTTTT
CDR3 protein: CASSVGTGGSEKLFF

clone size: NA
J gene: TRBJ1-1
D gene: NA
V gene: TRBV18
CDR3 DNA: TGTGCCAGCTCCTCGGGGTGGTACACTGAAGCTTTCTTT
CDR3 protein: CASSSGWYTEAFF

clone size: NA
J gene: TRBJ1-1
D gene: NA
V gene: TRBV11-2
CDR3 DNA: TGTGCCAGCAGCTTTAGGGGGGGGCTGAACACTGAAGCTTTCTTT
CDR3 protein: CASSFRGGLNTEAFF

clone size: NA
J gene: TRBJ2-7
D gene: TRBD1
V gene: TRBV19
CDR3 DNA: TGTGCCAGTAGTATTACAGGGGAAGGTCACGAGCAGTACTTC
CDR3 protein: CASSITGEGHEQYF

clone size: NA
J gene: TRBJ2-5
D gene: NA
V gene: TRBV4-1
CDR3 DNA: TGCGCCAGCAGCCAAGATCTTGAGACCCAGTACTTC
CDR3 protein: CASSQDLETQYF

clone size: NA
J gene: TRBJ1-2
D gene: NA
V gene: TRBV29-1
CDR3 DNA: TGCAGCGTTGCTGGAGGGGACTATGGCTACACCTTC
CDR3 protein: CSVAGGDYGYTF

clone size: NA
J gene: TRBJ2-3
D gene: TRBD2
V gene: TRBV3-1/TRBV3-2
CDR3 DNA: TGTGCCAGCAGCCGCGGGGGGACTAGCACAGATACGCAGTATTTT
CDR3 protein: CASSRGGTSTDTQYF

clone size: once
J gene: TRBJ2-1
D gene: NA
V gene: TRBV6-5
CDR3 DNA: TGTGCCAGCAGTTTACTAGTTTTCGGTGAGCAGTTCTTC
CDR3 protein: CASSLLVFGEQFF

clone size: NA
J gene: TRBJ2-1
D gene: NA
V gene: TRBV7-9
CDR3 DNA: TGTGCCAGCAGCTTATCAGGGAATGAGCAGTTCTTC
CDR3 protein: CASSLSGNEQFF

clone size: NA
J gene: TRBJ2-2
D gene: TRBD1
V gene: TRBV6-4
CDR3 DNA: TGTGCCAGCAGTCTTAAGACAGGGGGGAGCACCGGGGAGCTGTTTTTT
CDR3 protein: CASSLKTGGSTGELFF

clone size: NA
J gene: TRBJ1-1
D gene: NA
V gene: TRBV6-6
CDR3 DNA: TGTGCCAGCAGCCCCCCCCGCAGGGGCACTGAAGCTTTCTTT
CDR3 protein: CASSPPRRGTEAFF

clone size: NA
J gene: TRBJ2-2
D gene: TRBD2
V gene: TRBV6-6
CDR3 DNA: TGTGCCAGCAGTTACACTCTAGCGGGACACACCGGGGAGCTGTTTTTT
CDR3 protein: CASSYTLAGHTGELFF

clone size: NA
J gene: TRBJ1-5
D gene: NA
V gene: TRBV5-4
CDR3 DNA: TGTGCCAGCAGCTTGGGCGTTTCCACTCCACCTGAAGAAGATCAGCCCCAGCATTTT
CDR3 protein: CASSLGVSTPPEEDQPQHF

clone size: NA
J gene: TRBJ1-2
D gene: NA
V gene: TRBV9
CDR3 DNA: TGTGCCAGCAGCCCAGAAGACAGGCCCTGGGGCTACACCTTC
CDR3 protein: CASSPEDRPWGYTF

clone size: NA
J gene: TRBJ1-2
D gene: TRBD1
V gene: TRBV19
CDR3 DNA: TGTGCCAGTAGTGGCGGGACAGGACCTCTATCCTATGGCTACACCTTC
CDR3 protein: CASSGGTGPLSYGYTF

clone size: once
J gene: TRBJ2-7
D gene: NA
V gene: TRBV5-1
CDR3 DNA: TGCGCCAGCAGCTTGGTTGGAGGAGGGTACGAGCAGTACTTC
CDR3 protein: CASSLVGGGYEQYF

clone size: once
J gene: TRBJ1-5
D gene: NA
V gene: TRBV30
CDR3 DNA: TGTGCCTGGAGCGGGGGACCCCGTGGCAATCAGCCCCAGCATTTT
CDR3 protein: CAWSGGPRGNQPQHF

clone size: NA
J gene: TRBJ2-5
D gene: NA
V gene: TRBV11-1
CDR3 DNA: TGTGCCAGCAGCTCCCGGGTTGAGACCCAGTACTTC
CDR3 protein: CASSSRVETQYF

clone size: NA
J gene: TRBJ2-7
D gene: TRBD2
V gene: TRBV6-5
CDR3 DNA: TGTGCCAGCAGTAGACTAGCGGGAGCTTCCGAGCAGTACTTC
CDR3 protein: CASSRLAGASEQYF

clone size: few
J gene: TRBJ1-3
D gene: NA
V gene: TRBV9
CDR3 DNA: TGTGCCAGCAGCGAACAAAGCTCTGGAAACACCATATATTTT
CDR3 protein: CASSEQSSGNTIYF

clone size: NA
J gene: TRBJ1-1
D gene: NA
V gene: TRBV5-1
CDR3 DNA: TGCGCCAGCAGCTTGGGGAGGACAGAAGGGGTGAACACTGAAGCTTTCTTT
CDR3 protein: CASSLGRTEGVNTEAFF

clone size: NA
J gene: TRBJ2-7
D gene: NA
V gene: TRBV5-1
CDR3 DNA: TGCGCCAGCAGCCTAGCCCCCGGGGTCTACGAGCAGTACTTC
CDR3 protein: CASSLAPGVYEQYF

clone size: once
J gene: TRBJ1-5
D gene: TRBD1
V gene: TRBV6-2/TRBV6-3
CDR3 DNA: TGTGCCAGCAGTTATTACGGACAGGGGGCTCATCAGCCCCAGCATTTT
CDR3 protein: CASSYYGQGAHQPQHF

clone size: NA
J gene: TRBJ2-7
D gene: NA
V gene: TRBV5-6
CDR3 DNA: TGTGCCAGCAGCTTGGAAGGAGTAGGTCTCTACGAGCAGTACTTC
CDR3 protein: CASSLEGVGLYEQYF

clone size: NA
J gene: TRBJ1-2
D gene: TRBD1
V gene: TRBV6-2/TRBV6-3
CDR3 DNA: TGTGCCAGCAGCACCGATGGGACAGCCTATGGCTACACCTTC
CDR3 protein: CASSTDGTAYGYTF

clone size: NA
J gene: TRBJ2-2
D gene: TRBD1
V gene: TRBV19
CDR3 DNA: TGTGCCAGTAGCCCACAGGGGTCGGTGGCCGGGGAGCTGTTTTTT
CDR3 protein: CASSPQGSVAGELFF

clone size: NA
J gene: TRBJ2-1
D gene: TRBD2
V gene: TRBV6-4
CDR3 DNA: TGTGCCAGCAGCCTGACTAGCGGAGCCTACAATGAGCAGTTCTTC
CDR3 protein: CASSLTSGAYNEQFF